The 19 T cell receptor beta chains in this list originate from one sample, sequenced in a study of CD8+ T cells in alopecia areata. Isolated RNA was reverse transcribed into cDNA used as the sequencing template. The method was immunoSEQ multiplex PCR; TCRdb's version includes in-frame clones alone and lacks a portion of them. Among 90,000 to 120,000 clones listed, 84% were seen once. Treatment indicated: oral pan-JAK inhibitor, 5-10 mg twice daily. Specimen: CD8+ T cells sorted from blood, collected at week 24, from a patient treated with tofacitinib. All receptors come from a human donor with alopecia areata.

The J gene is TRBJ2-7, the V gene TRBV19; TRBD2 might be the D (5 bases). The germline gives CDR1 LNHDA, CDR2 SQIVND (reference sequence). The CDR3 spans 12 residues. Trimming pared 8 bases from V and 4 bases from J, leaving 12 bases between. The CDR3 bases are TGTGCCAGTGGGGATACGGGATACGAGCAGTACTTC. Translating it yields CASGDTGYEQYF.

V usage is TRBV5-4 and J usage is TRBJ1-1, with TRBD1 matching over 11 bases. V shed 6 bases, J shed 11 bases, and the junction held 12 bases outside the gene matches. Germline CDR1 SGHNT, CDR2 YYREEE (reference sequence). CDR3 length: 14 residues. The CDR3 region is CASIHGQGAIRAFF. CDR3 DNA sequence: TGTGCCAGCATCCATGGACAGGGGGCGATTCGGGCTTTCTTT.

This chain joins TRBV29-1 and TRBJ2-4; no definite D call. Per germline, CDR1 SQVTM and CDR2 ANQGSEA. The CDR3 length is 15 residues. V lost 2 bases to trimming and J lost 1 base, with 12 bases between them. The CDR3 DNA sequence: TGCAGCGTTGAAAGGGTATCATTGGCCAAAAACATTCAGTACTTC. Residues: CSVERVSLAKNIQYF.

The chain joins TRBV7-2 to TRBJ2-7; 10 bases align to TRBD2. V shed 1 base, J shed 2 bases, and the junction held 2 bases outside the gene matches. Germline V gene data show CDR1 as SGHTA and CDR2 as FQGNSA. This CDR3 region has 15 residues. The CDR3 nucleotides are TGTGCCAGCAGCTTAGTAGCGGGGGGCCCCTACGAGCAGTACTTC. It translates to CASSLVAGGPYEQYF.

Of note for this clone: Other DNA sequences from this sample encode an identical CDR3 as well. The rearrangement uses TRBV7-9 and TRBJ2-7; no firm D call. With 2 bases removed from V and 4 bases from J, the gap between germline ends came to 6 bases. The CDR3 has 12 amino acids. Germline lookup yields CDR1 SEHNR and CDR2 FQNEAQ (reference sequence). DNA for the CDR3: TGTGCCAGCAGCTTAACTTCATACGAGCAGTACTTC. The encoded protein is CASSLTSYEQYF.

This rearrangement joins TRBV13 to TRBJ2-4; 8 bases line up with TRBD1. There are 16 residues in the CDR3. CDR1 and CDR2 from the germline V gene are PRHDT and FYEKMQ (reference sequence). The ends lost 5 bases at V and 1 base at J; junction bases unmatched: 7. The CDR3 sequence: CASSRADRGAKNIQYF. CDR3 nucleotide sequence: TGTGCCAGCAGCAGAGCCGACAGGGGCGCCAAAAACATTCAGTACTTC.

This chain links TRBV7-2 with TRBJ2-5; weak D call: TRBD1 (5 bases). Per germline, CDR1 SGHTA and CDR2 FQGNSA. This CDR3 spans 14 amino acids. The V end lost 2 bases, the J end lost 1 base, and 8 bases lay between the germline ends. CDR3: CASSLWTSQETQYF. For the CDR3, the DNA is TGTGCCAGCAGCTTATGGACATCCCAAGAGACCCAGTACTTC.

The chain carries TRBV2 and TRBJ2-1, with 10 bases lining up with TRBD2. CDR1 is SNHLY, CDR2 FYNNEI, per germline. There are 17 residues in the CDR3. V trimming: 1 base; J trimming: 4 bases; junction bases outside the gene matches: 7. The CDR3 region is CASSEGPSGGQYNEQFF. For the CDR3, the DNA is TGTGCCAGCAGTGAAGGGCCTAGCGGGGGACAATACAATGAGCAGTTCTTC.

The gene calls are TRBV9 and TRBJ2-6; 8 bases are a match to TRBD2. The V segment lost 0 bases and the J segment 0 bases; nucleotides outside the gene matches: 5. Germline-derived CDR1 and CDR2 are SGDLS and YYNGEE. The CDR3 totals 18 residues. This chain's CDR3 is CASSVGAGERSGANVLTF. The DNA for the CDR3 is TGTGCCAGCAGCGTAGGAGCGGGGGAGCGCTCTGGGGCCAACGTCCTGACTTTC.

The V call is TRBV5-4, the J call TRBJ2-5; D unclear. The germline V gene has CDR1 SGHNT and CDR2 YYREEE (reference sequence). Trimming took 4 bases from V and 5 from J, leaving 15 bases between them. This CDR3 has 14 residues. CDR3 in amino acids: CASSLPPQVETQYF. CDR3 in DNA: TGTGCCAGCAGCCTCCCCCCCCAGGTCGAGACCCAGTACTTC.

The chain joins TRBV10-2 to TRBJ2-1, with 8 positions matching TRBD2. After removal of 8 bases from V and 3 bases from J, the junction contained 9 bases not matched to a gene. There are 15 residues in the CDR3. The V gene's germline CDR1 is WSHSY and CDR2 SAAADI. CDR3 sequence reads: CASSLAGGVYNEQFF. The CDR3 DNA sequence: TGCGCCAGCTCCCTGGCGGGGGGCGTCTACAATGAGCAGTTCTTC.

The chain employs TRBV19 and TRBJ2-5, with D maybe TRBD2 (5 bases). This CDR3 comprises 14 residues. Germline assignment: CDR1 LNHDA and CDR2 SQIVND (reference sequence). The V end was cut by 5 bases, the J end by 1 base, with 11 bases between. CDR3 sequence: CASSREAAQETQYF. CDR3 DNA sequence: TGTGCCAGTAGTCGAGAAGCGGCCCAAGAGACCCAGTACTTC.

The chain links TRBV4-1 to TRBJ2-7, with 10 bases aligning to TRBD2. J gave up 3 bases and V 0 bases, and 5 bases lay outside the gene matches. In germline, CDR1 is MGHRA, CDR2 YSYEKL. This CDR3 region has 16 residues. CDR3 in DNA: TGCGCCAGCAGCCAAGACAGCGGGGGGGCCGTCTACGAGCAGTACTTC. This sequence encodes CASSQDSGGAVYEQYF.

This sequence joins TRBV2 and TRBJ1-1; the D gene is possibly TRBD1 (5 bases). V lost 3 bases to trimming and J lost 1 base, with 12 bases between them. Germline V gene sequence: CDR1 SNHLY, CDR2 FYNNEI. The CDR3 totals 15 residues. CDR3 sequence reads: CASSEGDGGNTEAFF. In DNA form, the CDR3 reads TGTGCCAGCAGTGAGGGGGACGGAGGGAACACTGAAGCTTTCTTT.

The chain is built from TRBV13 and TRBJ1-2; no firm D call. CDR1 and CDR2 from the germline V gene are PRHDT and FYEKMQ (reference sequence). The CDR3 extends over 14 amino acids. Trimming pared 1 base from V and 3 bases from J, leaving 9 bases between. This CDR3 reads CASSLEGKDYGYTF. The CDR3 bases are TGTGCCAGCAGCTTAGAAGGGAAGGACTATGGCTACACCTTC.

This clone was picked up one time. The chain joins TRBV15 to TRBJ2-7, with TRBD2 identical over 7 bases. Germline assignment: CDR1 LNHNV and CDR2 YYDKDF (reference sequence). The CDR3 totals 16 residues. The junction had 5 bases not matched to a gene; V was cut back by 0 bases and J by 0 bases. CDR3 in DNA: TGTGCCACCAGCAGAGATCCGGGGAGGGCCTCCTACGAGCAGTACTTC. This translates into CATSRDPGRASYEQYF.

The V and J genes are TRBV6-6 and TRBJ2-4; 9 bases agree with TRBD1. J lost 13 bases, V lost 7 bases, and 5 bases had no gene match. Germline V CDR1 and CDR2: MNHNY, SVGAGI (reference sequence). CDR3 size: 11 residues. The CDR3 region has the DNA TGTGCCAGCACGGGGACAGGGCCACAGTACTTC. Protein: CASTGTGPQYF.

The genes are TRBV7-2 and TRBJ1-6; D is unclear. The CDR3 has 15 amino acids. V lost 10 bases to trimming and J lost 4 bases, with 17 bases between them. CDR1 and CDR2 from the germline V gene are SGHTA and FQGNSA. The CDR3 region is CATTAYDQYNSPLHF. CDR3 nucleotides: TGTGCCACCACAGCTTATGACCAATATAATTCACCCCTCCACTTT. The full variable domain, in which reference TRBV7-2 and TRBJ1-6 provide the parts outside the CDR3, is GAGVSQSPSNKVTEKGKDVELRCDPISGHTALYWYRQSLGQGLEFLIYFQGNSAPDKSGLPSDRFSAERTGGSVSTLTIQRTQQEDSAVYLCATTAYDQYNSPLHFGNGTRLTVT.

This clone was detected once. This chain joins TRBV4-1 and TRBJ2-1; 10 bases line up with TRBD2. The CDR3 consists of 15 residues. Germline values: CDR1 MGHRA, CDR2 YSYEKL. V lost 1 base and J lost 7; bases outside the gene matches: 4. The CDR3 loop reads CASSQVSGGLNEQFF. For the CDR3, the DNA is TGCGCCAGCAGCCAAGTTAGCGGGGGGTTAAATGAGCAGTTCTTC.